This T cell receptor (beta chain) comes out of a study of PD-1 blockade in classical Hodgkin lymphoma. Produced via immunoSEQ multiplex PCR; TCRdb's table is partial and in-frame only. The sample consists of roughly 96,000 clones, 75% to 90% of them appearing once. This clone was counted a few times. Each of the patients experienced relapse following autologous stem cell transplantation, and their brentuximab vedotin exposure differed. CDR1 is SGDLS and CDR2 is YYNGEE in the germline V gene. The CDR3 extends over 13 amino acids. V was shortened by 4 bases and J by 15 bases, with 20 bases between the two germline ends.

The source was peripheral blood mononuclear cells (PBMCs), collected before the second cycle of nivolumab. V gene TRBV9 combines with J gene TRBJ2-1; D tentatively reads TRBD1 or TRBD2 (6 bases each). This sequence originates from a human donor with classical Hodgkin lymphoma. DNA for the CDR3: TGTGCCAGCAGCCCGGGACTTGGGGGCCCTCCGTTCTTC. Translated, it gives CASSPGLGGPPFF. Filled out from reference TRBV9 and TRBJ2-1, the complete variable domain reads DSGVTQTPKHLITATGQRVTLRCSPRSGDLSVYWYQQSLDQGLQFLIQYYNGEERAKGNILERFSAQQFPDLHSELNLSSLELGDSALYFCASSPGLGGPPFFGPGTRLTVL.